Sequencing of this T cell receptor (beta chain) was carried out in a study of cytomegalovirus exposure and HLA in healthy donors. Notes on the study in general: There were several of the most significant clusters that appeared linked to common viral pathogens in a later analysis. Segments of the TCR beta V type were, in most cases, productive about 87% or about 30% of the time in an earlier analysis.

The PCR used 60 Vbeta and 13 Jbeta primers. This table comes from immunoSEQ multiplex PCR, and its TCRdb copy is limited to in-frame clones, with some not included. The sample contains over 95,000 clones, about three quarters of which appear only once. The CDR3 is 14 amino acids. The germline gives CDR1 GTSNPN, CDR2 SVGIG (reference sequence). V lost 5 bases to trimming and J lost 4 bases, with 17 bases between them. Regarding this clone: Its antigen is currently unknown.

Sequenced input: PBMCs. The receptor comes from a woman in her 40s in good health and CMV-seropositive. J is TRBJ1-2 and V is TRBV30; a weak D match, TRBD1 (5 bases). This CDR3 reads CAWGAGFPGYGYTF. The CDR3 DNA follows: TGTGCCTGGGGCGCAGGGTTCCCAGGCTATGGCTACACCTTC. Drawing the rest from reference TRBV30 and TRBJ1-2, the complete variable domain is SQTIHQWPATLVQPVGSPLSLECTVEGTSNPNLYWYRQAAGRGLQLLFYSVGIGQISSEVPQNLSASRPQDRQFILSSKKLLLSDSGFYLCAWGAGFPGYGYTFGSGTRLTVV.